Here is one T cell receptor beta chain with its context. Its target is not known. Germline assignment: CDR1 DFQATT and CDR2 SNEGSKA (reference sequence). CDR3 length: 16 residues. TCR beta was sequenced from UMI-tagged 5' RACE libraries. TCRdb processed the 5' RACE reads again and assigns one entry to each CDR3 protein, with no DNA. Its table records approximately 6,200 distinct CDR3 sequences. The data stem from a study of human CD8 memory T cell subsets. Study findings and constraints: Stem-like memory T cell repertoires seemed more diverse than precursor exhausted ones by Chao1 estimates. Overlapping only minimally, the repertoires of stem-like memory and precursor exhausted T cells were largely separate from each other.

Designated as TPEX, the CCR7+ PD-1+ TIGIT+ early memory CD8+ T cells showed dysfunctional, exhausted-like traits. By negative magnetic separation, total CD8+ T cells were enriched. V and J are TRBV20-1 and TRBJ1-1. The sequenced sample consisted of CD8+ T cells from PBMCs. The TCR originated in a human donor in good health. The CDR3 region is CSARDQVATNGPEAFF.